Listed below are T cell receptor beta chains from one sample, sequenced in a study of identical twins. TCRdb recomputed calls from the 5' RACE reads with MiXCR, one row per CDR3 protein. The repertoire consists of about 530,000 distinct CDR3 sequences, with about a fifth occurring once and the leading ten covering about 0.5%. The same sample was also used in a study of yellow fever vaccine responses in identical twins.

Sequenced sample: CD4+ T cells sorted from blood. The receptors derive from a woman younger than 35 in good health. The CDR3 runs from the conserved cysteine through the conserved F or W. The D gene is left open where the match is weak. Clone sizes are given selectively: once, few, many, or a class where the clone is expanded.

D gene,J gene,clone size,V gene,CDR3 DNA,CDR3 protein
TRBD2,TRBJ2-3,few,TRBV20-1,TGCAGTGCCCTAGCGTTCGCGGGGGTTAGCACAGATACGCAGTATTTT,CSALAFAGVSTDTQYF
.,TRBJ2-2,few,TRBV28,TGTGCCAGCTACAGGCTCACCGGGGAGCTGTTTTTT,CASYRLTGELFF
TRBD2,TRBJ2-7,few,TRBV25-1,TGTGCCAGCAGTGAAGCCGGGACTAGCACCCACGAGCAGTACTTC,CASSEAGTSTHEQYF
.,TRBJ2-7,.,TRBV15,TGTGCCACCAGCAGAGATGCAGTTTTCTACGAGCAGTACTTC,CATSRDAVFYEQYF
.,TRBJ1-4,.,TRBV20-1,TGCAGTGCTAGAAGTAATGAAAAACTGTTTTTT,CSARSNEKLFF
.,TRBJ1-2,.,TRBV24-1,TGTGCCACCCTAATGAAGACCTATGGCTACACCTTC,CATLMKTYGYTF
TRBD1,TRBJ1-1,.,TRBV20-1,TGCAGTGCTAGAGACCGGACAGGGGGCACTGAAGCTTTCTTT,CSARDRTGGTEAFF
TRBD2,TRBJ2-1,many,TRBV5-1,TGCGCCAGCAGCCTGATGGGGGAGGGATACAATGAGCAGTTCTTC,CASSLMGEGYNEQFF
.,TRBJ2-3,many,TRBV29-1,TGCAGCGTTGAGGGGGGTGCAGATACGCAGTATTTT,CSVEGGADTQYF
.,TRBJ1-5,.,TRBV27,TGTGCCAGCAGTTTTCGATATGGTCAGCCCCAGCATTTT,CASSFRYGQPQHF
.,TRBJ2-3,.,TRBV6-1,TGTGCCAGCAGCACTTTACCCTCGAGTGGGGGCGGCACAGATACGCAGTATTTT,CASSTLPSSGGGTDTQYF